The 5 T cell receptor beta chains reported below all come from one sample, sequenced in a study of early T cells in non-severe SARS-CoV-2 infection. MiXCR was run by TCRdb on the 5' RACE reads, yielding one entry per CDR3 protein. The sample has about 61,000 distinct CDR3 sequences; approximately 11% are singletons. Specimen: whole blood. The receptors stem from an adult who was a healthcare worker with PCR-confirmed SARS-CoV-2 infection or an uninfected control (not recorded which).

This clonotype was counted between two and nine times. The chain links TRBV20-1 to TRBJ2-2; a possible D gene is TRBD2 (6 bases). The CDR3 is made up of 14 amino acids. Germline CDR1 DFQATT, CDR2 SNEGSKA (reference sequence). The V end was cut by 0 bases, the J end by 6 bases, with 11 bases between. The CDR3 DNA reads TGCAGTGCTAGAGATGTACTAGCTGCCGGGGAGCTGTTTTTT. It codes for CSARDVLAAGELFF.

This clonotype was picked up many times. The chain joins TRBV7-8 to TRBJ2-4; tentative D call: TRBD2 (6 bases). Looked up from germline, CDR1 is SGHVS and CDR2 is FQNEAQ. V shed 2 bases and J shed 2 bases, with 10 bases lying between them. This CDR3 is built from 15 residues. The CDR3 DNA follows: TGTGCCAGCAGCTTAACCGGGGGTCCCAAAAACATTCAGTACTTC. Protein sequence: CASSLTGGPKNIQYF.

In its sample, this clonotype was seen a few times. The chain carries TRBV10-2 and TRBJ1-6; the D is unclear. Trimming left V 8 bases short and J 8 bases short, with 16 bases between. The CDR3 spans 14 residues. Per the germline V gene, CDR1 is WSHSY and CDR2 is SAAADI. CDR3 sequence (DNA): TGCGCCAGCGGCCCCAATGGGGTATATTCACCCCTCCACTTT. Translating it yields CASGPNGVYSPLHF.

This clonotype was seen repeatedly, ten times or more. V gene TRBV12-3 or TRBV12-4 combines with J gene TRBJ2-7; a weak D match, TRBD2 (7 bases). The CDR3 has 14 amino acids. V lost 2 bases to trimming and J lost 5 bases, with 13 bases between them. Here the CDR3 DNA reads TGTGCCAGCAGTTTAATCGGGGGGCCGGACGAGCAGTACTTC. Residues: CASSLIGGPDEQYF.

This clonotype was seen a handful of times. CDR3: CASIDSGPLQPQHF. CDR3 DNA: TGTGCCAGCATAGACTCGGGCCCTCTCCAGCCCCAGCATTTT. J is TRBJ1-5 and V is TRBV19; D remains unclear. Germline V gene lookup returns CDR1 LNHDA and CDR2 SQIVND (reference sequence). The CDR3 is made up of 14 amino acids. The V end lost 9 bases, the J end lost 7 bases, and 19 bases lay between the germline ends.